This entry describes one T cell receptor beta chain. Germline loops: CDR1 SGHKS, CDR2 YYEKEE (reference sequence). V shed 6 bases and J 3 bases; nucleotides not matched to a gene: 15. The CDR3 has 16 amino acids. This record comes from a study of control samples from healthy donors and cancer patients. Sequencing used immunoSEQ multiplex PCR; TCRdb keeps in-frame clones, though not all of them. The sample holds tens of thousands of clones, around 90% seen once. The chain is built from TRBV5-5 and TRBJ2-7; 7 bases are a match to TRBD1. This receptor was identified in a man aged 50-60 years with lung cancer. Sequencing input: PBMCs. CDR3 protein: CASINRGGNLNYEQYF. The CDR3 DNA reads as TGTGCCAGCATCAACAGGGGTGGAAATCTCAACTACGAGCAGTACTTC.